The rows below give T cell receptor beta chains drawn from one sample of a study of blood T cell repertoires in COVID-19. The method was immunoSEQ multiplex PCR; TCRdb's version includes in-frame clones alone and lacks a portion of them. The table has some 98,000 clones, 75% to 85% seen once. Input material: peripheral blood. The receptors here all came from a man in his 60s with acute or convalescent COVID-19. The CDR3 runs from the conserved cysteine through the conserved F or W. D genes are given only for firm matches. For some rows the clone size is stated as once, few or many, or as a class when expanded; others skip it.

J,length,V,D,size,DNA,CDR3
TRBJ2-7,15,TRBV3-1/TRBV3-2,.,.,TGTGCCAGCAGCCCGGGGAGGAGGCAGACCTACGAGCAGTACTTC,CASSPGRRQTYEQYF
TRBJ1-5,17,TRBV6-2/TRBV6-3,TRBD1,.,TGTGCCAGCAGTTTTAACTCCGAGGGGGCGCGTAATCAGCCCCAGCATTTT,CASSFNSEGARNQPQHF
TRBJ2-1,17,TRBV3-1/TRBV3-2,TRBD2,.,TGTGCCAGCAGCCCCTATCGGACTAGCGGACTGTTCTATGAGCAGTTCTTC,CASSPYRTSGLFYEQFF
TRBJ1-2,12,TRBV24-1,.,.,TGTGCCACCAGTGATTTGCTAGGAGGCTACACCTTC,CATSDLLGGYTF
TRBJ1-1,15,TRBV4-1,.,.,TGCGCCAGCAGCCCCGAAGGGTTGGGGGCCACTGAAGCTTTCTTT,CASSPEGLGATEAFF
TRBJ2-1,13,TRBV18,TRBD1,.,TGTGCCAGCTCAAGGGGGCCCCTCAATGAGCAGTTCTTC,CASSRGPLNEQFF
TRBJ2-2,16,TRBV6-6,.,.,TGTGCCAGCAGTTACTCGTCAGGGGCGGGCACCGGGGAGCTGTTTTTT,CASSYSSGAGTGELFF
TRBJ1-5,15,TRBV7-8,.,.,TGTGCCAGCAGCTTAGGCAGAAATAGCAATCAGCCCCAGCATTTT,CASSLGRNSNQPQHF
TRBJ2-1,15,TRBV7-7,.,.,TGTGCCAGCAGCTTAGACCCGGGACACAACAATGAGCAGTTCTTC,CASSLDPGHNNEQFF
TRBJ2-3,16,TRBV11-1,TRBD2,.,TGTGCCAGCAGCCGGAAGCGGGGGGTAATCACAGATACGCAGTATTTT,CASSRKRGVITDTQYF
TRBJ2-2,13,TRBV2,.,.,TGTGCCAGCACTAGCAGGGGAAACGGGGAGCTGTTTTTT,CASTSRGNGELFF
TRBJ2-3,19,TRBV15,TRBD2,.,TGTGCCACCAGCGCAGCTCTAGCGGGGGGGCCCGTTATAGCAGATACGCAGTATTTT,CATSAALAGGPVIADTQYF
TRBJ2-7,16,TRBV5-5,TRBD1,.,TGTGCCAGCAGCTTAAACGGACAGGGGACCTCCTACGAGCAGTACTTC,CASSLNGQGTSYEQYF
TRBJ1-5,17,TRBV19,TRBD1,few,TGTGCCAGTAGTAGTCGGACAGGGGGCGGAGGCAATCAGCCCCAGCATTTT,CASSSRTGGGGNQPQHF
TRBJ1-5,16,TRBV6-5,.,.,TGTGCCAGCAGTTACGGGGGCAGCGCTTCGAATCAGCCCCAGCATTTT,CASSYGGSASNQPQHF
TRBJ1-6,13,TRBV4-2,.,.,TGTGCCAGCAGCCAGTGGCGGAATTCACCCCTCCACTTT,CASSQWRNSPLHF
TRBJ2-1,14,TRBV7-3,TRBD1,once,TGTGCCAGCAGCTTAACGGACAGGGACAATGAGCAGTTCTTC,CASSLTDRDNEQFF
TRBJ2-5,14,TRBV3-1/TRBV3-2,TRBD2,.,TGTGCCAGCAGCCAATTGACTAGCGGAGAGACCCAGTACTTC,CASSQLTSGETQYF
TRBJ1-4,14,TRBV4-3,.,.,TGCGCCAGCAGCCAAGAACCCAGGGATGAAAAACTGTTTTTT,CASSQEPRDEKLFF
TRBJ1-5,15,TRBV6-5,.,.,TGTGCCAGCAGTTTCGGACATCTCAGCAATCAGCCCCAGCATTTT,CASSFGHLSNQPQHF
TRBJ2-3,14,TRBV6-6,TRBD1,.,TGTGCCAGCAGAAGACAGGGACCGGGGGATACGCAGTATTTT,CASRRQGPGDTQYF
TRBJ1-6,15,TRBV5-1,.,few,TGCGCCAGCAGCTTGGAGAATCGAGCCAATTCACCCCTCCACTTT,CASSLENRANSPLHF
TRBJ1-1,17,TRBV10-1,.,.,TGCGCCAGCAGACAGGGAGGGGCAGGAGGTACGGGCACTGAAGCTTTCTTT,CASRQGGAGGTGTEAFF
TRBJ1-1,16,TRBV5-1,.,.,TGCGCCAGCAGCTTGAGTCCCACAGGGTTAAACACTGAAGCTTTCTTT,CASSLSPTGLNTEAFF
TRBJ1-1,14,TRBV6-1,TRBD1,.,TGTGCCAGCAGTGACAGGGGGTTGAACACTGAAGCTTTCTTT,CASSDRGLNTEAFF
TRBJ1-5,15,TRBV6-5,.,.,TGTGCCAGCAGTAAACACAGGGAAATGAATCAGCCCCAGCATTTT,CASSKHREMNQPQHF
TRBJ1-5,17,TRBV7-2,.,.,TGTGCCAGCAGCCAAATCGGCCAGGGTCCCTTCAATCAGCCCCAGCATTTT,CASSQIGQGPFNQPQHF
TRBJ1-5,13,TRBV20-1,.,.,TGCAGTGCTAGTCAGGATAGCAATCAGCCCCAGCATTTT,CSASQDSNQPQHF
TRBJ2-2,16,TRBV28,TRBD2,.,TGTGCCAGCAGTTTACCGGGGGGAACGAACACCGGGGAGCTGTTTTTT,CASSLPGGTNTGELFF
TRBJ1-6,14,TRBV11-2,.,.,TGTGCCAGCAGCCGCGGGCAGCTCGGTTCACCCCTCCACTTT,CASSRGQLGSPLHF
TRBJ1-6,13,TRBV27,TRBD1,.,TGTGCCATCGGACAGGGGTTGGGTTCACCCCTCCACTTT,CAIGQGLGSPLHF
TRBJ2-3,15,TRBV28,TRBD2,.,TGTGCCAGCAGCCCCGGACTAGCGGGGAGAGATACGCAGTATTTT,CASSPGLAGRDTQYF
TRBJ1-5,16,TRBV3-1/TRBV3-2,TRBD1,few,TGTGCCAGCAGCCTAGGAGGACAGGGGGGAAATCAGCCCCAGCATTTT,CASSLGGQGGNQPQHF
TRBJ2-5,14,TRBV18,TRBD2,.,TGTGCCAGCTCACCAGCGGGGGAGAGAGAGACCCAGTACTTC,CASSPAGERETQYF
TRBJ1-1,12,TRBV29-1,TRBD1,.,TGCAGCGTTGTAAAGGGGGCGGCTGAAGCTTTCTTT,CSVVKGAAEAFF
TRBJ1-2,17,TRBV7-2,TRBD1,few,TGTGCCAGCAGCCAAACCTTCCCGGGACAGGATAACTATGGCTACACCTTC,CASSQTFPGQDNYGYTF
TRBJ1-1,15,TRBV7-8,.,.,TGTGCCAGCAGCTTAAAAAGACAGTTGAACACTGAAGCTTTCTTT,CASSLKRQLNTEAFF
TRBJ2-5,17,TRBV6-6,TRBD1,.,TGTGCCAGCAGTCAGATGGGACAGGGGGCGAGAGGAGAGACCCAGTACTTC,CASSQMGQGARGETQYF
TRBJ2-2,20,TRBV4-2,.,.,TGTGCCAGCAGCCAAGAAGTACTGATGGCCAGGGTAGAGTTTATCGGGGAGCTGTTTTTT,CASSQEVLMARVEFIGELFF
TRBJ2-2,14,TRBV9,TRBD1,.,TGTGCCAGCAGCATCCGGACAGGGTTGGGGGAGCTGTTTTTT,CASSIRTGLGELFF
TRBJ2-3,14,TRBV25-1,.,.,TGTGCCAGCAGTGTGGGCAGTAGCACAGATACGCAGTATTTT,CASSVGSSTDTQYF
TRBJ1-6,17,TRBV19,.,few,TGTGCCAGTAGTATCGGCCGGGGGGGTACTCAAAATTCACCCCTCCACTTT,CASSIGRGGTQNSPLHF
TRBJ1-6,15,TRBV11-2,TRBD1,.,TGTGCCAGCAGCCCATTGACAGGGGGGCATTCACCCCTCCACTTT,CASSPLTGGHSPLHF
TRBJ1-3,16,TRBV18,TRBD1,.,TGTGCCAGCTCGTCCGGGACAGCCAGCTCTGGAAACACCATATATTTT,CASSSGTASSGNTIYF
TRBJ2-1,15,TRBV18,.,.,TGTGCCAGCTCACCACCGGGGGGGCTTGAAAATGAGCAGTTCTTC,CASSPPGGLENEQFF
TRBJ2-3,16,TRBV7-9,TRBD1,few,TGTGCCAGCAGCCCACTCTGGACAGGGAGCACAGATACGCAGTATTTT,CASSPLWTGSTDTQYF
TRBJ2-1,14,TRBV4-3,TRBD1,.,TGCGCCAGCAGCCAAGAGGACAGGGGCAACGAGCAGTTCTTC,CASSQEDRGNEQFF
TRBJ2-2,16,TRBV5-5,.,once,TGTGCCAGCAGTCTAGGCGGGCGACTTAACACCGGGGAGCTGTTTTTT,CASSLGGRLNTGELFF
TRBJ2-7,15,TRBV6-1,TRBD2,.,TGTGCCAGCAGTGAAACTAGCGGGGGCACCTACGAGCAGTACTTC,CASSETSGGTYEQYF
TRBJ1-6,15,TRBV4-2,.,.,TGTGCCAGCAGCCAAGATTGGGTGGGGCGAAGGCCCCTCCACTTT,CASSQDWVGRRPLHF
TRBJ2-6,15,TRBV19,.,.,TGTGCCAGTAGCCCCCAGGGGCGCGTGGCCAACGTCCTGACTTTC,CASSPQGRVANVLTF
TRBJ2-6,14,TRBV28,.,.,TGTGCCAGCAGGACTGCTGTGAGGGCCAACGTCCTGACTTTC,CASRTAVRANVLTF
TRBJ2-2,14,TRBV6-4,TRBD1,.,TGTGCCAGCAGTGTCGGACAGGGGACCGGGGAGCTGTTTTTT,CASSVGQGTGELFF